The source of this T cell receptor beta chain is a study of blood T cell repertoires in COVID-19. Across the study: The origin of the acute and convalescent COVID-19 samples was the United States, Italy and Spain. T cells, B-cell-depleted T cells, or PBMCs provided the cDNA or gDNA that served as material.

The CDR3 extends over 15 amino acids. The germline CDR1 and CDR2 sequences are SGHDN and FVKESK. Trimming removed 1 base at V and 8 bases at J, with 14 bases between. In the study's own analysis: By means of reference gene primer amplification, nucleated cell counts were estimated. Data came from immunoSEQ multiplex PCR; TCRdb stores just in-frame clones and leaves some out. The V and J calls and clone size were taken over from that table, and D and trimming were inferred from the DNA. The data contain some 93,000 clones, roughly nine tenths of them singletons. Sequencing was performed on peripheral blood. The chain uses TRBV14 and TRBJ1-4, with D uncertain. This receptor was obtained from a man aged 45 to 65 with acute or convalescent COVID-19. This CDR3 is CASSQVGLREEKLFF. CDR3 bases: TGTGCCAGCAGCCAAGTGGGCCTCAGAGAGGAAAAACTGTTTTTT.